One and the same sample provided the 28 T cell receptor beta chains below, sequenced in a study of early stage breast cancer tumors. TCRdb keeps only in-frame clones here, not all; method: immunoSEQ multiplex PCR. Of 45,000 to 65,000 clones detected, 78% appear once; the ten largest clones hold roughly 3.5%. Input material: blood. The receptors come from a middle-aged person with breast cancer.

This chain joins TRBV11-2 and TRBJ2-5; D may be TRBD2 (5 bases). This CDR3 region has 15 residues. The V gene lost 1 base and the J gene lost 5 bases, with 14 bases spanning the gap. Germline CDR1 reads SGHAT; CDR2 reads FQNNGV. CDR3 DNA sequence: TGTGCCAGCAGCTTAGGTCCTACCCGCGGGGAGACCCAGTACTTC. Residues: CASSLGPTRGETQYF.

The CDR3, as DNA: TGTGCCAGCAGCTCCCCCTCTCTTGGGGGGGCAGGAAACACCATATATTTT. Protein product: CASSSPSLGGAGNTIYF. V and J are TRBV7-2 and TRBJ1-3, with D maybe TRBD1 (6 bases). The CDR3 is made up of 17 amino acids. Germline CDR1 SGHTA, CDR2 FQGNSA. Trimming pared 4 bases from V and 4 bases from J, leaving 20 bases between.

The chain uses TRBV7-6 and TRBJ2-7; D remains ambiguous. The germline gives CDR1 SGHVS, CDR2 FNYEAQ. This CDR3 is built from 15 residues. V was cut by 5 bases and J by 0 bases, with 14 bases left in between. CDR3 DNA: TGTGCCAGCAGCGATTTCGGCAGGAGCTCCTACGAGCAGTACTTC. It codes for CASSDFGRSSYEQYF.

This clone was seen a single time. This chain joins TRBV30 and TRBJ2-5, with a tentative D call TRBD1 (5 bases). V was cut by 0 bases and J by 5 bases, with 10 bases left in between. Germline CDR1 is GTSNPN and CDR2 is SVGIG (reference sequence). CDR3 size: 13 residues. Here the CDR3 reads CAWSVLRVETQYF. The CDR3 DNA reads TGTGCCTGGAGTGTACTCAGGGTTGAGACCCAGTACTTC.

The chain employs TRBV6-1 and TRBJ1-2; D unclear. CDR1 MNHNS and CDR2 SASEGT come from the germline V gene. The V and J ends lost 4 bases and 5 bases respectively, with 5 bases between them. The CDR3 extends over 11 amino acids. The CDR3 sequence: CASSGGYGYTF. The CDR3 bases are TGTGCCAGCAGTGGGGGATATGGCTACACCTTC.

This chain uses TRBV5-1 with TRBJ2-1; 10 bases fit TRBD2. CDR3 length: 21 amino acids. Unmatched junction bases numbered 20, after V lost 0 bases and J lost 5 bases. Per germline, CDR1 SGHRS and CDR2 YFSETQ. DNA of the CDR3: TGCGCCAGCAGCTTGGTACCACCCACTTCGTTTACTAGCGGGGTAAACAATGAGCAGTTCTTC. This codes for CASSLVPPTSFTSGVNNEQFF.

This rearrangement joins TRBV15 to TRBJ2-1; D tentatively reads TRBD1 or TRBD2 (5 bases each). The CDR3 runs 16 residues. Trimming removed 5 bases at V and 0 bases at J, with 14 bases between. The germline V gene encodes CDR1 LNHNV and CDR2 YYDKDF (reference sequence). CDR3 nucleotide sequence: TGTGCCACCAGCCTAACGGGGCAGCGCTCCTACAATGAGCAGTTCTTC. Translated, it gives CATSLTGQRSYNEQFF.

This clone has a handful of counts. This rearrangement joins TRBV2 to TRBJ2-1; D may be TRBD1 (5 bases). Germline V gene lookup returns CDR1 SNHLY and CDR2 FYNNEI. The V and J ends lost 9 bases and 9 bases respectively, with 9 bases between them. The CDR3 has 10 amino acids. CDR3 region: CASSTVEQFF. The CDR3 DNA follows: TGTGCCAGTTCGACAGTTGAGCAGTTCTTC.

This clone turned up a few times. The rearrangement joins TRBV27 to TRBJ1-2; 8 bases align to TRBD1. Germline V CDR1 and CDR2: MNHEY, SMNVEV (reference sequence). CDR3 length: 15 residues. Losses at the gene ends were 6 bases for V and 1 base for J; bases not matched to a gene: 7. The CDR3 DNA is TGTGCCAGCAGACCAAAGACAGGGGTTAACTATGGCTACACCTTC. Residues: CASRPKTGVNYGYTF.

This clone appeared a single time. The chain has TRBV5-1 and TRBJ2-4; the match to TRBD2 covers 11 bases. The junction had 10 bases not matched to a gene; V was cut back by 4 bases and J by 7 bases. The length of the CDR3 is 16 residues. The V gene's germline CDR1 is SGHRS and CDR2 YFSETQ. CDR3 nucleotides: TGCGCCAGCAGCCCGGGGGGGGCTAGCGGGAGGAACATTCAGTACTTC. Its translation is CASSPGGASGRNIQYF.

The chain joins TRBV5-5 to TRBJ2-4; no reliable D call. Trimming stripped 4 bases from V and 1 base from J, with 18 bases between. In germline, CDR1 is SGHKS, CDR2 YYEKEE (reference sequence). This CDR3 contains 17 residues. CDR3: CASSLSPGNGAKNIQYF. The CDR3 DNA follows: TGTGCCAGCAGCCTTAGCCCAGGTAATGGGGCCAAAAACATTCAGTACTTC.

The V and J genes are TRBV11-2 and TRBJ1-3; unclear D gene. Germline CDR1 is SGHAT and CDR2 is FQNNGV. The germline V and J ends were trimmed by 2 bases and 0 bases, with 5 bases remaining between them. The CDR3 covers 14 residues. CDR3 loop: CASSLSHSGNTIYF. The CDR3 DNA follows: TGTGCCAGCAGCTTATCACACTCTGGAAACACCATATATTTT.

The chain joins TRBV5-1 to TRBJ2-7; D is tentatively TRBD1 or TRBD2 (5 bases each). V lost 0 bases to trimming and J lost 1 base, with 14 bases between them. Germline CDR1 and CDR2: SGHRS and YFSETQ. The CDR3 is 16 amino acids. In nucleotides, the CDR3 is TGCGCCAGCAGCTTGGAAGCAGGGAGAAATTCCTACGAGCAGTACTTC. Its translation: CASSLEAGRNSYEQYF.

V gene TRBV11-3 combines with J gene TRBJ2-1; perhaps TRBD1 as D (5 bases). CDR1 and CDR2 (germline): SGHNT, YENEEA. Trimming removed 5 bases from V and 5 bases from J, with 10 bases in between. The CDR3 consists of 13 residues. The CDR3 region is CASSPRQNNEQFF. As DNA, the CDR3 is TGTGCCAGCAGCCCCCGACAGAACAATGAGCAGTTCTTC.

This chain joins TRBV5-5 and TRBJ2-7, with 7 positions matching TRBD1. The J segment lost 1 base and the V segment lost 4 bases, leaving 8 bases of the junction unmatched. The length of the CDR3 is 15 residues. The germline V gene has CDR1 SGHKS and CDR2 YYEKEE (reference sequence). CDR3 nucleotide sequence: TGTGCCAGCAGCGTGTACCGGGACAGTTCCTACGAGCAGTACTTC. This codes for CASSVYRDSSYEQYF.

This clone was found a few times. The chain carries TRBV15 and TRBJ1-2; TRBD1 matches 7 bases. The V segment lost 7 bases and the J segment 4 bases; nucleotides outside the gene matches: 6. CDR1 and CDR2 (germline): LNHNV, YYDKDF (reference sequence). This CDR3 comprises 13 residues. The CDR3 region has the DNA TGTGCCACCAAAGTGTCAGGGGGCTATGGCTACACCTTC. Translating gives CATKVSGGYGYTF.

The rearrangement joins TRBV2 to TRBJ2-5, with TRBD2 matching over 7 bases. The junction had 8 bases not matched to a gene; V was cut back by 6 bases and J by 4 bases. The germline CDR1 and CDR2 sequences are SNHLY and FYNNEI. The CDR3 length is 14 residues. The CDR3 DNA reads TGTGCCAGCAGGGTTCGTTGGGGGGGAGAGACCCAGTACTTC. Translation gives CASRVRWGGETQYF.

The chain recombines TRBV7-9 with TRBJ2-1; tentatively, D is TRBD2 (5 bases). Germline V gene lookup returns CDR1 SEHNR and CDR2 FQNEAQ (reference sequence). With 5 bases removed from V and 8 bases from J, the gap between germline ends came to 13 bases. The CDR3 length is 13 residues. CDR3 bases: TGTGCCAGCAGCGGCTACGGGATCTATGAGCAGTTCTTC. It is translated as CASSGYGIYEQFF.

V gene TRBV6-6 combines with J gene TRBJ2-5; 9 nucleotides align to TRBD2. Germline V gene sequence: CDR1 MNHNY, CDR2 SVGAGI (reference sequence). Trimming took 0 bases from V and 4 from J; bases not matched to a gene: 3. The CDR3 is 15 residues long. CDR3 sequence: CASSYSREGRETQYF. CDR3 nucleotide sequence: TGTGCCAGCAGTTACTCGCGGGAGGGCCGAGAGACCCAGTACTTC.

This chain connects TRBV5-1 to TRBJ1-2; TRBD1 matches at 8 bases. This CDR3 comprises 15 residues. Trimming took 2 bases from V and 4 from J; bases not matched to a gene: 7. Germline CDR1 SGHRS, CDR2 YFSETQ. The CDR3 DNA is TGCGCCAGCAGCTTAAAGGGCAGGGGGCCCTATGGCTACACCTTC. Protein: CASSLKGRGPYGYTF.

The chain employs TRBV7-9 and TRBJ2-5, with D hard to call. There are 16 residues in the CDR3. Trimming pared 1 base from V and 7 bases from J, leaving 19 bases between. Looked up from germline, CDR1 is SEHNR and CDR2 is FQNEAQ (reference sequence). CDR3 DNA sequence: TGTGCCAGCAGCTTAGGGGCCGGAGACGATTCCGGGACCCAGTACTTC. Translating gives CASSLGAGDDSGTQYF.

The chain is built from TRBV7-8 and TRBJ2-7, with D possibly matching TRBD1 (6 bases). The CDR3 runs 14 residues. The V and J ends lost 4 bases and 6 bases respectively, with 16 bases between them. CDR1 is SGHVS and CDR2 is FQNEAQ in the germline V gene. The CDR3 coding sequence is TGTGCCAGCAGCTCAGGGGCAAACCTAGGCGAGCAGTACTTC. Translation: CASSSGANLGEQYF.

Only one count was recorded for this clone. This chain connects TRBV7-9 to TRBJ1-2; 7 nucleotides align to TRBD1. Trimming removed 4 bases from V and 1 base from J; junction bases left unmatched: 6. There are 15 residues in the CDR3. CDR1 is SEHNR and CDR2 is FQNEAQ in the germline V gene (reference sequence). As DNA, the CDR3 is TGTGCCAGCAGCTCCGGGACAGACGTTAACTATGGCTACACCTTC. It is translated as CASSSGTDVNYGYTF.

The V and J genes are TRBV7-2 and TRBJ2-4; D call uncertain. The CDR3 totals 14 residues. CDR1 is SGHTA, CDR2 FQGNSA, per germline. The V end lost 5 bases, the J end lost 8 bases, and 16 bases lay between the germline ends. The CDR3 region is CASSPQIQADIQYF. CDR3 nucleotides: TGTGCCAGCAGCCCCCAGATCCAGGCGGACATTCAGTACTTC.

This clone was observed a single time. The chain employs TRBV9 and TRBJ2-3; no firm D call. Germline-derived CDR1 and CDR2 are SGDLS and YYNGEE. Deletions cut 4 bases from V and 1 base from J, with 13 bases between. The CDR3 extends over 15 amino acids. CDR3 in DNA: TGTGCCAGCAGCCCCTCGGGTTCTGGCACAGATACGCAGTATTTT. Amino acids: CASSPSGSGTDTQYF.

This clone was recorded a few times. This CDR3 reads CSVAQGTMTEAFF. CDR3 sequence (DNA): TGCAGCGTTGCGCAGGGCACCATGACTGAAGCTTTCTTT. The V gene is TRBV29-1, the J gene TRBJ1-1, with D perhaps matching TRBD1 (5 bases). V lost 4 bases, J lost 5 bases, and 14 bases lay in between. The CDR3 runs 13 residues. CDR1 SQVTM and CDR2 ANQGSEA come from the germline V gene.

The rearrangement links TRBV6-6 to TRBJ1-2, with TRBD1 identical over 11 bases. With V trimmed by 5 bases and J by 13 bases, 9 bases remained unmatched. From germline, CDR1 is MNHNY and CDR2 SVGAGI (reference sequence). This CDR3 spans 13 amino acids. The chain's CDR3 is CASSPPGQGAATF. CDR3 DNA sequence: TGTGCCAGCAGTCCTCCCGGACAGGGGGCAGCCACCTTC.

The chain is built from TRBV5-1 and TRBJ2-3; 8 bases fit TRBD2. The CDR3 has 16 amino acids. Germline V gives CDR1 SGHRS, CDR2 YFSETQ. Trimming removed 0 bases from V and 0 bases from J; junction bases left unmatched: 3. CDR3 DNA: TGCGCCAGCAGCTTGGGAGTAGCGGGGAGCACAGATACGCAGTATTTT. Protein product: CASSLGVAGSTDTQYF.